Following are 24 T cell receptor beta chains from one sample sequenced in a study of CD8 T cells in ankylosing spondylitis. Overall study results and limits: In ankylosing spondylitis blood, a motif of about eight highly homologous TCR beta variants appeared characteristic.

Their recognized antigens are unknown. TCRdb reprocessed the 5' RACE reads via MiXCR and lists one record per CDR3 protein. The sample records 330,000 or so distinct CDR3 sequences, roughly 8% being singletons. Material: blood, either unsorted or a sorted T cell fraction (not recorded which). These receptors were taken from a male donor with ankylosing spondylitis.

DNA for the CDR3: TGCGCCAGCAAGGTCCTGGACGATTCCTACGAGCAGTACTTC. Its protein is CASKVLDDSYEQYF. The gene calls are TRBV5-1 and TRBJ2-7; D is undetermined. The CDR3 sequence is 14 residues long. The ends were cut back, 6 bases at V and 1 base at J, with 14 bases in the middle. Germline V CDR1 and CDR2: SGHRS, YFSETQ.

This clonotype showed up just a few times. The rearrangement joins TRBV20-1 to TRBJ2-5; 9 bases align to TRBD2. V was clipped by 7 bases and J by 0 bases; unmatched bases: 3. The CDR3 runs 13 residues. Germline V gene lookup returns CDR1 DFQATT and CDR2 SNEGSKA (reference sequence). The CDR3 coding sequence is TGCAGTGGTTGCGGGAGGGACCAAGAGACCCAGTACTTC. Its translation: CSGCGRDQETQYF.

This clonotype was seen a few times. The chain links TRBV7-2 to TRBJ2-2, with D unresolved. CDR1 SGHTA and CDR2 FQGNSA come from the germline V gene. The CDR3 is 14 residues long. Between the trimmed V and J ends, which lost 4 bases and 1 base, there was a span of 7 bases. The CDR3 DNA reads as TGTGCCAGCAGCTCTCAACTGAACACCGGGGAGCTGTTTTTT. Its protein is CASSSQLNTGELFF.

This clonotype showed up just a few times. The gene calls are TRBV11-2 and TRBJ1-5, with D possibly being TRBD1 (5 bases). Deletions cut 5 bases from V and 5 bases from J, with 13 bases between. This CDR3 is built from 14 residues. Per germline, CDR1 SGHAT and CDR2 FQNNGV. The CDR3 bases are TGTGCCAGCAGCCCCGGGACCCGCCATCAGCCCCAGCATTTT. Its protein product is CASSPGTRHQPQHF. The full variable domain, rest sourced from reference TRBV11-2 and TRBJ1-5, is EAGVAQSPRYKIIEKRQSVAFWCNPISGHATLYWYQQILGQGPKLLIQFQNNGVVDDSQLPKDRFSAERLKGVDSTLKIQPAKLEDSAVYLCASSPGTRHQPQHFGDGTRLSIL.

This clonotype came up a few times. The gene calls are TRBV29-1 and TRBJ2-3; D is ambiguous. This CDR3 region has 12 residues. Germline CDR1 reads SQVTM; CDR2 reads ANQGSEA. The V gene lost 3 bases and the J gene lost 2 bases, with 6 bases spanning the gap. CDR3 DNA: TGCAGCGTTGATTACTACACAGATACGCAGTATTTT. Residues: CSVDYYTDTQYF.

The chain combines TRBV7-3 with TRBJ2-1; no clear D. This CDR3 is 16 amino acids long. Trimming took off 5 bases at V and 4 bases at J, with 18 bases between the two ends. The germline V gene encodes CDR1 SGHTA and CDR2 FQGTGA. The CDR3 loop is CASSPQSGQVYNEQFF. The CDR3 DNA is TGTGCCAGCAGCCCCCAGTCTGGGCAGGTATACAATGAGCAGTTCTTC.

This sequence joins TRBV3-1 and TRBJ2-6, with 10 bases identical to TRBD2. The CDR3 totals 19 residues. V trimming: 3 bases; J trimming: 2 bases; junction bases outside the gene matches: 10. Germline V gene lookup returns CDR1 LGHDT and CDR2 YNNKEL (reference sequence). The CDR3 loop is CASSHHWGSGRTGANVLTF. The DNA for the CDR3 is TGTGCCAGCAGCCATCACTGGGGTAGCGGGAGGACTGGGGCCAACGTCCTGACTTTC.

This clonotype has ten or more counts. This chain's CDR3 is CASSQGGLWTINQPQHF. The CDR3 nucleotides read TGTGCCAGCAGCCAAGGGGGGCTTTGGACGATCAATCAGCCCCAGCATTTT. The genes are TRBV3-1 and TRBJ1-5; D might be TRBD1 (6 bases). The CDR3 consists of 17 residues. Looked up from germline, CDR1 is LGHDT and CDR2 is YNNKEL (reference sequence). Trimming stripped 1 base from V and 3 bases from J, with 16 bases between.

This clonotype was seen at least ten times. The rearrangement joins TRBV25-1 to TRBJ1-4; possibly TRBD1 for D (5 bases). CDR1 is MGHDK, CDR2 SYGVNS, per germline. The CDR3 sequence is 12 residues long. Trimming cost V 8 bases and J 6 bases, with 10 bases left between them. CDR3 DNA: TGTGCCAGCCGGGGCCCCGATGAAAAACTGTTTTTT. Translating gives CASRGPDEKLFF.

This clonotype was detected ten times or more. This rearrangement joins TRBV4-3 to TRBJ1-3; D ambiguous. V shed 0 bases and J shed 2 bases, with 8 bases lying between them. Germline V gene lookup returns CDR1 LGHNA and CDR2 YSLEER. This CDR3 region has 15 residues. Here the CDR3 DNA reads TGCGCCAGCAGCCAAGATCGTGGACCTGGAAACACCATATATTTT. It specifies CASSQDRGPGNTIYF.

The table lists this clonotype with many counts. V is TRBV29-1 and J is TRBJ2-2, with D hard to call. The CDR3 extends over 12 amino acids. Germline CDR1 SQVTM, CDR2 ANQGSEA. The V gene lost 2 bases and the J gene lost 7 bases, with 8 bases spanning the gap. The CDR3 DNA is TGCAGCGTTGAAAGGCAGGTCGGGGAGCTGTTTTTT. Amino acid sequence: CSVERQVGELFF.

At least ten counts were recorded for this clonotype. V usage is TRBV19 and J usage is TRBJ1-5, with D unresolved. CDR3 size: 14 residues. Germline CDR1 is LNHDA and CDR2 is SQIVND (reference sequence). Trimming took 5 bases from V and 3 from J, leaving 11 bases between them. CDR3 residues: CASSFGRTNQPQHF. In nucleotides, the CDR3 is TGTGCCAGTAGTTTCGGGAGGACCAATCAGCCCCAGCATTTT.

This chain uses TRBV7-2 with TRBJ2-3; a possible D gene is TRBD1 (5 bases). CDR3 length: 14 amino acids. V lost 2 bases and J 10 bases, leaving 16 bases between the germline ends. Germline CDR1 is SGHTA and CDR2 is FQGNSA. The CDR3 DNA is TGTGCCAGCAGCTTAACAGGATATACGTTGTCGCAGTATTTT. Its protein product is CASSLTGYTLSQYF. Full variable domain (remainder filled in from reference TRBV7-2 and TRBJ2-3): GAGVSQSPSNKVTEKGKDVELRCDPISGHTALYWYRQSLGQGLEFLIYFQGNSAPDKSGLPSDRFSAERTGGSVSTLTIQRTQQEDSAVYLCASSLTGYTLSQYFGPGTRLTVL.

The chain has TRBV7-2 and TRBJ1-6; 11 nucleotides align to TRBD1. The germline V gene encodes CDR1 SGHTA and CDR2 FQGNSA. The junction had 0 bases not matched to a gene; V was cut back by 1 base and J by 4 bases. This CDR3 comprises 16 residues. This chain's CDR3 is CASSLGDRGYNSPLHF. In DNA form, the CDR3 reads TGTGCCAGCAGCTTAGGGGACAGGGGGTATAATTCACCCCTCCACTTT.

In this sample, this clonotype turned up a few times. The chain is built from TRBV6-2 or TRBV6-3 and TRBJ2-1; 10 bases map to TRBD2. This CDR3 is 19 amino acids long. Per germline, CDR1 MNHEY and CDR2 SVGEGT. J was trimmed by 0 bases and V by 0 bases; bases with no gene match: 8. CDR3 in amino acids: CASSYSESPSGGSYNEQFF. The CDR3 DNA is TGTGCCAGCAGTTACTCAGAATCCCCTAGCGGGGGCTCCTACAATGAGCAGTTCTTC.

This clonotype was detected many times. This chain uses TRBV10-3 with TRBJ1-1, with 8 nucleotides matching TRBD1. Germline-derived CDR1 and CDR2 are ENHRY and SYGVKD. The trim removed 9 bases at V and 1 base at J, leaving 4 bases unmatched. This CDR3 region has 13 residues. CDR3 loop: CAISRGPNTEAFF. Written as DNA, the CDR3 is TGTGCCATTTCCAGGGGGCCGAACACTGAAGCTTTCTTT.

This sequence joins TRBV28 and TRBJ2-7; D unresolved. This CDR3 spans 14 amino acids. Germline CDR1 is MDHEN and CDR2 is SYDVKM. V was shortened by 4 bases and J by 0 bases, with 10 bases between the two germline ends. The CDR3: CASSSEVFSYEQYF. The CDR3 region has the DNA TGTGCCAGCAGTTCCGAGGTTTTCTCCTACGAGCAGTACTTC. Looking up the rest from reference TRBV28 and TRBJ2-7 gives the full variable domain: DVKVTQSSRYLVKRTGEKVFLECVQDMDHENMFWYRQDPGLGLRLIYFSYDVKMKEKGDIPEGYSVSREKKERFSLILESASTNQTSMYLCASSSEVFSYEQYFGPGTRLTVT.

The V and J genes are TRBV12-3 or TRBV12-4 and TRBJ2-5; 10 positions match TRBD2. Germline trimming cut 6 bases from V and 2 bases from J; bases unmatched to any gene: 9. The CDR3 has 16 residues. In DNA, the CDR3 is TGTGCCAGCAGCGTAGGACTAGCGGAATATCAAGAGACCCAGTACTTC. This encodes CASSVGLAEYQETQYF.

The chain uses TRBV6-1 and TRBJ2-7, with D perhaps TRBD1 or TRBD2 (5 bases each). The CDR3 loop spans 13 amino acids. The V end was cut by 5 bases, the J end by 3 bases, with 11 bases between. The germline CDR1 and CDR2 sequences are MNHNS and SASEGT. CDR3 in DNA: TGTGCCAGCAGTAGGGGACCAGGCTACGAGCAGTACTTC. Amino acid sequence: CASSRGPGYEQYF.

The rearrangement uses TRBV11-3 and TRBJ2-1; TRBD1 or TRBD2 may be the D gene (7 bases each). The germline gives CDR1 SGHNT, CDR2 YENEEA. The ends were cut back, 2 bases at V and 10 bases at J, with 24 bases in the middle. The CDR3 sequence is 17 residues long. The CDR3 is CASSLRGGGEFSREQFF. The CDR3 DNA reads TGTGCCAGCAGCTTACGGGGAGGGGGCGAATTCAGTAGAGAGCAGTTCTTC.

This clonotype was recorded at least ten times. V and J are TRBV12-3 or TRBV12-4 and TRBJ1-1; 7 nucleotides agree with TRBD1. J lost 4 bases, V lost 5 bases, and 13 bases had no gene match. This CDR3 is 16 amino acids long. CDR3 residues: CASSPSTGSVITEAFF. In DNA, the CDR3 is TGTGCCAGCAGTCCTTCGACAGGGAGTGTAATCACTGAAGCTTTCTTT.

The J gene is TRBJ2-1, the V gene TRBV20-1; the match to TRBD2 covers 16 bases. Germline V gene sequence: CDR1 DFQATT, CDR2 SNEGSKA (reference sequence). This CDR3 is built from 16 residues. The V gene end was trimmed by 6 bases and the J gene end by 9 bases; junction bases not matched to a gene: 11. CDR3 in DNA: TGCAGTGCCTCGGGACTAGCGGGAGGGCCGGGCGTTGAGCAGTTCTTC. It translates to CSASGLAGGPGVEQFF.

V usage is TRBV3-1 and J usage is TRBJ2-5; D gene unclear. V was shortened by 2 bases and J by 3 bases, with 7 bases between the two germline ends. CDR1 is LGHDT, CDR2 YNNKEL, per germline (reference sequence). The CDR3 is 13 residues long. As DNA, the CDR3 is TGTGCCAGCAGCCAATATGGGGAAGAGACCCAGTACTTC. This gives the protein CASSQYGEETQYF.

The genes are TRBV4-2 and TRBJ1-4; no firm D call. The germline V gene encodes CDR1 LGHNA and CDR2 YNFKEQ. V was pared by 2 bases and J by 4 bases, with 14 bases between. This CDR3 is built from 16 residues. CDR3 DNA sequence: TGTGCCAGCAGCCAAAGAAGGCTCGCGGGTAATGAAAAACTGTTTTTT. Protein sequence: CASSQRRLAGNEKLFF.